Listed below are T cell receptor beta chains from one sample, sequenced in a study of blood T cell repertoires in COVID-19. The data were produced by immunoSEQ multiplex PCR, yet TCRdb's version contains in-frame clones alone and is incomplete. There are around 200,000 clones in the sample; roughly 87% occur only once, and less than 15% lies in the top ten. The source material was peripheral blood. These receptors were collected from a woman aged 18-29 years who had recovered from COVID-19. Each CDR3 is given with its conserved first and last residue. A D gene is named only where the DNA matches it firmly. Clone size is stated in some rows and not others, as once, few, many or a class when expanded.

J gene: TRBJ1-1
D gene: .
CDR3 length: 14
V gene: TRBV11-2
clone size: .
CDR3 protein: CASSSVAMNTEAFF
CDR3 DNA: TGTGCCAGCAGCTCGGTCGCCATGAACACTGAAGCTTTCTTT

J gene: TRBJ2-7
D gene: .
CDR3 length: 13
V gene: TRBV7-9
clone size: .
CDR3 protein: CASSLAGVSEQYF
CDR3 DNA: TGTGCCAGCAGCTTGGCAGGGGTATCCGAGCAGTACTTC

J gene: TRBJ2-7
D gene: TRBD2
CDR3 length: 15
V gene: TRBV19
clone size: once
CDR3 protein: CASSIAWREGDEQYF
CDR3 DNA: TGTGCCAGTAGTATAGCGTGGCGGGAGGGCGACGAGCAGTACTTC

J gene: TRBJ1-5
D gene: TRBD1
CDR3 length: 13
V gene: TRBV5-1
clone size: .
CDR3 protein: CASSLGQGEPQHF
CDR3 DNA: TGCGCCAGCAGCTTGGGACAGGGGGAGCCCCAGCATTTT

J gene: TRBJ2-1
D gene: TRBD2
CDR3 length: 18
V gene: TRBV6-2/TRBV6-3
clone size: .
CDR3 protein: CASSYSGLAGVVSNEQFF
CDR3 DNA: TGTGCCAGCAGTTACTCGGGACTAGCGGGAGTGGTTTCGAATGAGCAGTTCTTC

J gene: TRBJ1-2
D gene: .
CDR3 length: 12
V gene: TRBV10-3
clone size: .
CDR3 protein: CAISPGRYGYTF
CDR3 DNA: TGTGCCATCAGTCCGGGTCGCTATGGCTACACCTTC

J gene: TRBJ1-2
D gene: TRBD1
CDR3 length: 15
V gene: TRBV6-5
clone size: .
CDR3 protein: CASSYSAGGVYGYTF
CDR3 DNA: TGTGCCAGCAGTTACTCCGCAGGGGGCGTCTATGGCTACACCTTC

J gene: TRBJ2-1
D gene: .
CDR3 length: 13
V gene: TRBV18
clone size: .
CDR3 protein: CASSPPLVNEQFF
CDR3 DNA: TGTGCCAGCTCACCACCTTTAGTTAATGAGCAGTTCTTC

J gene: TRBJ2-7
D gene: TRBD1
CDR3 length: 16
V gene: TRBV27
clone size: .
CDR3 protein: CASSWIRDRSSYEQYF
CDR3 DNA: TGTGCCAGCAGTTGGATCCGGGACAGATCCTCCTACGAGCAGTACTTC

J gene: TRBJ1-5
D gene: TRBD1
CDR3 length: 15
V gene: TRBV6-5
clone size: .
CDR3 protein: CASSYGTGGNQPQHF
CDR3 DNA: TGTGCCAGCAGTTATGGGACAGGGGGCAATCAGCCCCAGCATTTT

J gene: TRBJ1-4
D gene: .
CDR3 length: 14
V gene: TRBV2
clone size: few
CDR3 protein: CASSEDFFQEKLFF
CDR3 DNA: TGTGCCAGCAGTGAAGATTTTTTCCAGGAAAAACTGTTTTTT

J gene: TRBJ2-1
D gene: TRBD2
CDR3 length: 17
V gene: TRBV24-1
clone size: .
CDR3 protein: CATSDSRGGRPYNEQFF
CDR3 DNA: TGTGCCACCAGTGATTCCCGCGGGGGGAGGCCCTACAATGAGCAGTTCTTC

J gene: TRBJ2-1
D gene: TRBD2
CDR3 length: 16
V gene: TRBV7-3
clone size: .
CDR3 protein: CASSLSGSGRVNEQFF
CDR3 DNA: TGTGCCAGCAGCTTAAGCGGTAGCGGGAGGGTCAATGAGCAGTTCTTC

J gene: TRBJ2-2
D gene: TRBD2
CDR3 length: 19
V gene: TRBV7-3
clone size: .
CDR3 protein: CASSPHGLAGEGNTGELFF
CDR3 DNA: TGTGCCAGCAGCCCACACGGACTAGCGGGAGAGGGGAACACCGGGGAGCTGTTTTTT

J gene: TRBJ2-3
D gene: TRBD2
CDR3 length: 15
V gene: TRBV11-2
clone size: .
CDR3 protein: CASSPVAGSTDTQYF
CDR3 DNA: TGTGCCAGCAGCCCGGTAGCGGGAAGCACAGATACGCAGTATTTT

J gene: TRBJ1-4
D gene: TRBD1
CDR3 length: 19
V gene: TRBV27
clone size: .
CDR3 protein: CASSLSRPNPGQGNEKLFF
CDR3 DNA: TGTGCCAGCAGTTTATCACGGCCGAATCCGGGACAGGGTAATGAAAAACTGTTTTTT

J gene: TRBJ1-5
D gene: TRBD1
CDR3 length: 14
V gene: TRBV7-2
clone size: .
CDR3 protein: CASSLTGSNQPQHF
CDR3 DNA: TGTGCCAGCAGCCTGACAGGGAGCAATCAGCCCCAGCATTTT

J gene: TRBJ2-7
D gene: .
CDR3 length: 17
V gene: TRBV9
clone size: .
CDR3 protein: CASSVSEGSGPPGEQYF
CDR3 DNA: TGTGCCAGCAGCGTATCGGAGGGTAGCGGACCCCCGGGCGAGCAGTACTTC

J gene: TRBJ2-1
D gene: TRBD1
CDR3 length: 17
V gene: TRBV12-5
clone size: .
CDR3 protein: CASGLNPRDRAYNEQFF
CDR3 DNA: TGTGCTAGTGGTTTGAACCCCCGGGACAGGGCTTACAATGAGCAGTTCTTC

J gene: TRBJ1-2
D gene: .
CDR3 length: 10
V gene: TRBV20-1
clone size: .
CDR3 protein: CSATGDGYTF
CDR3 DNA: TGCAGTGCTACAGGGGACGGCTACACCTTC

J gene: TRBJ2-5
D gene: TRBD1
CDR3 length: 14
V gene: TRBV7-3
clone size: few
CDR3 protein: CASGLQGAGETQYF
CDR3 DNA: TGTGCCAGCGGACTACAGGGGGCTGGAGAGACCCAGTACTTC

J gene: TRBJ2-7
D gene: .
CDR3 length: 12
V gene: TRBV5-6
clone size: .
CDR3 protein: CASRQGGYEQYF
CDR3 DNA: TGTGCCAGCAGACAGGGTGGCTACGAGCAGTACTTC

J gene: TRBJ1-1
D gene: .
CDR3 length: 15
V gene: TRBV4-1
clone size: .
CDR3 protein: CASSQGWGLNTEAFF
CDR3 DNA: TGCGCCAGCAGCCAGGGATGGGGCCTAAACACTGAAGCTTTCTTT

J gene: TRBJ2-3
D gene: TRBD2
CDR3 length: 16
V gene: TRBV7-8
clone size: .
CDR3 protein: CASSSSSGREGDTQYF
CDR3 DNA: TGTGCCAGCAGCTCTTCTAGCGGGAGGGAGGGAGATACGCAGTATTTT